A selection of T cell receptor beta chains follows, all from one sample in a study of T cells in Graves' hyperthyroidism and ophthalmopathy. TCRdb ran MiXCR on the multiplex PCR reads and lists one entry per CDR3 protein. The sample includes approximately 610,000 distinct CDR3 sequences, around 15% of them seen just once. Sequencing input: blood. The receptors derive from a young woman with Graves' hyperthyroidism. The CDR3 runs from the conserved cysteine through the conserved F or W. Fields, in order: V gene, D gene, J gene, clone size, CDR3 protein, CDR3 DNA. The D gene is left open where the match is weak. Clone size is shown for a subset of rows, as once, few, many or a class of expanded clone.

V gene: TRBV7-3; D gene: TRBD1; J gene: TRBJ1-1; clone size: few; CDR3 protein: CASKLGTNRDRGENNTEAFF; CDR3 DNA: TGTGCCAGCAAATTGGGGACTAACCGGGACAGGGGGGAGAATAACACTGAAGCTTTCTTT
V gene: TRBV3-1; D gene: NA; J gene: TRBJ1-2; clone size: many; CDR3 protein: CASSQAAAGGYTF; CDR3 DNA: TGTGCCAGCAGCCAAGCCGCGGCAGGCGGCTACACCTTC
V gene: TRBV6-1; D gene: NA; J gene: TRBJ1-3; clone size: few; CDR3 protein: CASSALTGSGNTIYF; CDR3 DNA: TGTGCCAGCAGCGCCTTGACGGGTAGCGGAAACACCATATATTTT
V gene: TRBV6-1; D gene: TRBD2; J gene: TRBJ2-1; clone size: many; CDR3 protein: CASSDSGRWSYNEQFF; CDR3 DNA: TGTGCCAGCAGCGATAGCGGGAGATGGTCCTACAATGAGCAGTTCTTC
V gene: TRBV27; D gene: TRBD1; J gene: TRBJ2-7; clone size: many; CDR3 protein: CASSLGQGRAYEQYF; CDR3 DNA: TGTGCCAGCAGTTTAGGACAGGGGCGTGCCTACGAGCAGTACTTC
V gene: TRBV15; D gene: TRBD2; J gene: TRBJ2-3; clone size: NA; CDR3 protein: CATSRDKRGPDTQYF; CDR3 DNA: TGTGCCACCAGCAGAGATAAGCGGGGGCCAGATACGCAGTATTTT
V gene: TRBV20-1; D gene: TRBD1; J gene: TRBJ1-1; clone size: many; CDR3 protein: CSARRQGDTEAFF; CDR3 DNA: TGCAGTGCTAGAAGACAGGGTGATACTGAAGCTTTCTTT
V gene: TRBV14; D gene: NA; J gene: TRBJ1-1; clone size: NA; CDR3 protein: CVSSPTGGTEAFF; CDR3 DNA: TGTGTCAGCAGCCCAACGGGGGGGACTGAAGCTTTCTTT
V gene: TRBV24-1; D gene: TRBD2; J gene: TRBJ2-1; clone size: NA; CDR3 protein: CDDRSGSSYNEQFF; CDR3 DNA: TGTGACGACCGGAGCGGGAGCTCCTACAATGAGCAGTTCTTC
V gene: TRBV19; D gene: TRBD1; J gene: TRBJ1-2; clone size: NA; CDR3 protein: CASSIDAAGGGYTF; CDR3 DNA: TGTGCCAGTAGTATAGATGCGGCAGGGGGTGGCTACACCTTC
V gene: TRBV30; D gene: TRBD1; J gene: TRBJ1-1; clone size: NA; CDR3 protein: CAWTYGQGASEAFF; CDR3 DNA: TGTGCCTGGACTTACGGACAGGGGGCTTCTGAAGCTTTCTTT
V gene: TRBV4-1; D gene: NA; J gene: TRBJ1-2; clone size: many; CDR3 protein: CASSQASGNSNYGYTF; CDR3 DNA: TGCGCCAGCAGCCAAGCCTCAGGGAACTCAAACTATGGCTACACCTTC
V gene: TRBV24-1; D gene: NA; J gene: TRBJ2-7; clone size: many; CDR3 protein: CATSDPRDRPPEQYF; CDR3 DNA: TGTGCCACCAGTGATCCGCGGGACCGACCCCCGGAGCAGTACTTC
V gene: TRBV7-2; D gene: TRBD1; J gene: TRBJ1-5; clone size: many; CDR3 protein: CASSVTGGHNQPQHF; CDR3 DNA: TGTGCCAGCAGCGTCACAGGGGGACACAATCAGCCCCAGCATTTT
V gene: TRBV11-3; D gene: NA; J gene: TRBJ2-7; clone size: many; CDR3 protein: CASSLEGSSYEQYF; CDR3 DNA: TGTGCCAGCAGCTTAGAGGGGAGCTCCTACGAGCAGTACTTC
V gene: TRBV6-2/TRBV6-3; D gene: TRBD2; J gene: TRBJ2-1; clone size: many; CDR3 protein: CASSYLRQREGRNEQFF; CDR3 DNA: TGTGCCAGCAGTTACCTAAGGCAACGGGAGGGCCGCAATGAGCAGTTCTTC
V gene: TRBV20-1; D gene: TRBD2; J gene: TRBJ2-3; clone size: few; CDR3 protein: CSARDGTSGTDTQYF; CDR3 DNA: TGCAGTGCTAGAGACGGGACTAGCGGCACAGATACGCAGTATTTT
V gene: TRBV7-3; D gene: NA; J gene: TRBJ1-1; clone size: few; CDR3 protein: CASSLTGGWRGETEAFF; CDR3 DNA: TGTGCCAGCAGCTTAACGGGCGGGTGGAGGGGAGAAACTGAAGCTTTCTTT
V gene: TRBV6-5; D gene: NA; J gene: TRBJ2-7; clone size: many; CDR3 protein: CASSLMADYEQYF; CDR3 DNA: TGTGCCAGCAGTTTAATGGCCGACTACGAGCAGTACTTC
V gene: TRBV11-2; D gene: NA; J gene: TRBJ2-3; clone size: many; CDR3 protein: CASSSLTDFSTDTQYF; CDR3 DNA: TGTGCCAGCAGCTCCCTGACAGATTTTAGCACAGATACGCAGTATTTT
V gene: TRBV12-3/TRBV12-4; D gene: NA; J gene: TRBJ1-1; clone size: few; CDR3 protein: CASSFWGAGAEAFF; CDR3 DNA: TGTGCCAGCAGTTTTTGGGGGGCGGGGGCTGAAGCTTTCTTT
V gene: TRBV10-2; D gene: TRBD2; J gene: TRBJ2-5; clone size: few; CDR3 protein: CASSLTSGSETQYF; CDR3 DNA: TGCGCCAGCAGTCTGACTAGCGGGAGTGAGACCCAGTACTTC
V gene: TRBV29-1; D gene: TRBD2; J gene: TRBJ2-2; clone size: NA; CDR3 protein: CSVEAGGLTNTGELFF; CDR3 DNA: TGCAGCGTTGAAGCGGGAGGGTTAACGAACACCGGGGAGCTGTTTTTT
V gene: TRBV2; D gene: TRBD1; J gene: TRBJ1-1; clone size: many; CDR3 protein: CASSPGQGIEAFF; CDR3 DNA: TGTGCCAGCAGCCCGGGACAGGGGATTGAAGCTTTCTTT
V gene: TRBV11-3; D gene: NA; J gene: TRBJ2-2; clone size: NA; CDR3 protein: CASSLDRGTLNTGELFF; CDR3 DNA: TGTGCCAGCAGCTTAGATCGGGGGACATTGAACACCGGGGAGCTGTTTTTT
V gene: TRBV15; D gene: NA; J gene: TRBJ1-5; clone size: NA; CDR3 protein: CATSRAEGRPQHF; CDR3 DNA: TGTGCCACCAGCAGAGCGGAGGGTCGGCCCCAGCATTTT
V gene: TRBV5-6; D gene: NA; J gene: TRBJ2-1; clone size: many; CDR3 protein: CASSLVRHFYNEQFF; CDR3 DNA: TGTGCCAGCAGCTTGGTCCGTCACTTTTACAATGAGCAGTTCTTC
V gene: TRBV4-1; D gene: NA; J gene: TRBJ2-7; clone size: few; CDR3 protein: CASSQDLAQQYLYYEQYF; CDR3 DNA: TGCGCCAGCAGCCAAGACTTGGCGCAGCAGTACTTATACTACGAGCAGTACTTC
V gene: TRBV20-1; D gene: NA; J gene: TRBJ2-1; clone size: few; CDR3 protein: CSATDIGYNEQFF; CDR3 DNA: TGCAGTGCAACCGACATTGGCTACAATGAGCAGTTCTTC
V gene: TRBV6-2/TRBV6-3; D gene: TRBD2; J gene: TRBJ2-3; clone size: many; CDR3 protein: CASSYPIIQRESFDTQYF; CDR3 DNA: TGTGCCAGCAGTTACCCGATTATTCAGCGGGAGAGCTTCGATACGCAGTATTTT
V gene: TRBV20-1; D gene: TRBD1; J gene: TRBJ2-2; clone size: many; CDR3 protein: CSASPGTGAGELFF; CDR3 DNA: TGCAGTGCTAGTCCCGGGACAGGGGCTGGGGAGCTGTTTTTT
V gene: TRBV4-2; D gene: TRBD2; J gene: TRBJ2-2; clone size: NA; CDR3 protein: CASSQVLAGGPRGTGELFF; CDR3 DNA: TGTGCCAGCAGCCAAGTCCTAGCGGGGGGACCCCGGGGCACCGGGGAGCTGTTTTTT
V gene: TRBV28; D gene: NA; J gene: TRBJ1-4; clone size: few; CDR3 protein: CASSQPGSHEKLFF; CDR3 DNA: TGTGCCAGCAGTCAACCGGGATCCCATGAAAAACTGTTTTTT
V gene: TRBV12-3/TRBV12-4; D gene: NA; J gene: TRBJ2-7; clone size: many; CDR3 protein: CASSLNRPYEQYF; CDR3 DNA: TGTGCCAGCAGTTTGAATCGTCCCTACGAGCAGTACTTC
V gene: TRBV18; D gene: NA; J gene: TRBJ2-7; clone size: NA; CDR3 protein: CASSPARGTYEQYF; CDR3 DNA: TGTGCCAGCTCACCGGCCAGGGGAACCTACGAGCAGTACTTC
V gene: TRBV19; D gene: TRBD1; J gene: TRBJ2-7; clone size: NA; CDR3 protein: CASSMQGAFYEQYF; CDR3 DNA: TGTGCCAGTAGTATGCAGGGGGCTTTCTACGAGCAGTACTTC
V gene: TRBV18; D gene: NA; J gene: TRBJ2-7; clone size: NA; CDR3 protein: CASSPGAGEQYF; CDR3 DNA: TGTGCCAGCTCACCGGGCGCGGGGGAGCAGTACTTC
V gene: TRBV5-1; D gene: TRBD1; J gene: TRBJ2-3; clone size: NA; CDR3 protein: CASSRDRGDADTQYF; CDR3 DNA: TGCGCCAGCAGCCGGGACAGAGGGGATGCAGATACGCAGTATTTT
V gene: TRBV20-1; D gene: TRBD2; J gene: TRBJ2-1; clone size: few; CDR3 protein: CSAQRIAGGNNEQFF; CDR3 DNA: TGCAGTGCCCAACGAATAGCGGGAGGGAACAATGAGCAGTTCTTC
V gene: TRBV20-1; D gene: NA; J gene: TRBJ2-2; clone size: many; CDR3 protein: CSASGSRTGELFF; CDR3 DNA: TGCAGTGCTAGCGGGAGCAGGACCGGGGAGCTGTTTTTT
V gene: TRBV19; D gene: NA; J gene: TRBJ2-2; clone size: NA; CDR3 protein: CASSQPTMNTGELFF; CDR3 DNA: TGTGCCAGTAGCCAACCGACTATGAACACCGGGGAGCTGTTTTTT
V gene: TRBV27; D gene: NA; J gene: TRBJ1-2; clone size: few; CDR3 protein: CASHPGVGVGYTF; CDR3 DNA: TGTGCCAGTCACCCGGGGGTGGGGGTTGGCTACACCTTC
V gene: TRBV6-1; D gene: TRBD2; J gene: TRBJ2-1; clone size: many; CDR3 protein: CASSEEIAGGGNEQFF; CDR3 DNA: TGTGCCAGCAGTGAAGAGATAGCGGGAGGTGGGAATGAGCAGTTCTTC
V gene: TRBV7-2; D gene: NA; J gene: TRBJ2-4; clone size: many; CDR3 protein: CASSRDTLLKWDIQYF; CDR3 DNA: TGTGCCAGCAGCCGCGACACCCTTCTCAAATGGGACATTCAGTACTTC
V gene: TRBV11-2; D gene: NA; J gene: TRBJ2-1; clone size: many; CDR3 protein: CASSLDTGGGIYEQFF; CDR3 DNA: TGTGCCAGCAGCTTAGACACAGGGGGGGGAATCTATGAGCAGTTCTTC
V gene: TRBV18; D gene: NA; J gene: TRBJ1-1; clone size: many; CDR3 protein: CASSRDHGDEAFF; CDR3 DNA: TGTGCCAGCTCAAGAGATCACGGCGATGAAGCTTTCTTT
V gene: TRBV10-3; D gene: NA; J gene: TRBJ1-1; clone size: NA; CDR3 protein: CAISSGEDIEAFF; CDR3 DNA: TGTGCCATCAGCTCAGGGGAAGACATTGAAGCTTTCTTT
V gene: TRBV5-1; D gene: NA; J gene: TRBJ1-2; clone size: many; CDR3 protein: CASSTGPTNYGYTF; CDR3 DNA: TGCGCCAGCAGCACCGGCCCCACGAACTATGGCTACACCTTC
V gene: TRBV27; D gene: NA; J gene: TRBJ1-2; clone size: few; CDR3 protein: CASSLYQGLSYGYTF; CDR3 DNA: TGTGCCAGCAGTTTATATCAGGGGTTATCCTATGGCTACACCTTC
V gene: TRBV9; D gene: NA; J gene: TRBJ1-1; clone size: NA; CDR3 protein: CASSVGPGPEEAFF; CDR3 DNA: TGTGCCAGCAGCGTAGGACCAGGACCCGAAGAAGCTTTCTTT
V gene: TRBV27; D gene: NA; J gene: TRBJ2-7; clone size: NA; CDR3 protein: CASSFDGKATEQYF; CDR3 DNA: TGTGCCAGCAGTTTTGACGGGAAGGCCACCGAGCAGTACTTC
V gene: TRBV4-2; D gene: NA; J gene: TRBJ1-4; clone size: NA; CDR3 protein: CASSQDPSEGRSEKLFF; CDR3 DNA: TGTGCCAGCAGCCAAGATCCATCCGAGGGACGGAGTGAAAAACTGTTTTTT
V gene: TRBV7-2; D gene: NA; J gene: TRBJ1-1; clone size: NA; CDR3 protein: CASSQTSGAVTEAFF; CDR3 DNA: TGTGCCAGCAGCCAAACCTCAGGGGCAGTCACTGAAGCTTTCTTT
V gene: TRBV20-1; D gene: NA; J gene: TRBJ2-7; clone size: many; CDR3 protein: CSARVVAGGTPYEQYF; CDR3 DNA: TGCAGTGCTAGAGTAGTGGCAGGGGGGACGCCCTACGAGCAGTACTTC